The next 23 T cell receptor beta chains were all read from a single sample in a study of shared clonotypes between healthy human individuals. TCRdb's table, derived via immunoSEQ multiplex PCR, lists solely in-frame clones and lacks some. The table lists around 2.1 million clones, approximately 95% of them singletons, with 0.13% in the top ten. What was sequenced was naive CD4+ T cells sorted from blood. Subset here: CD45RA+ positively selected. The source is a man aged 18 to 30 in good health.

This chain joins TRBV6-5 and TRBJ2-5, with D uncertain. Germline V gene lookup returns CDR1 MNHEY and CDR2 SVGAGI. Trimming removed 6 bases at V and 1 base at J, with 12 bases between. The CDR3 extends over 14 amino acids. CDR3: CASSGRAIQETQYF. In DNA, the CDR3 is TGTGCCAGCAGCGGACGGGCGATCCAAGAGACCCAGTACTTC.

This chain joins TRBV5-4 and TRBJ2-3; a weak D match, TRBD1 (6 bases). This CDR3 spans 14 amino acids. Per the germline V gene, CDR1 is SGHNT and CDR2 is YYREEE (reference sequence). The germline V and J ends were trimmed by 3 bases and 6 bases, with 14 bases remaining between them. For the CDR3, the DNA is TGTGCCAGCAGCTCCCCAACAGGGATCGATACGCAGTATTTT. Its translation is CASSSPTGIDTQYF.

This sequence joins TRBV29-1 and TRBJ2-1; 8 bases are a match to TRBD2. V was clipped by 5 bases and J by 6 bases; unmatched bases: 12. The CDR3 totals 15 residues. Germline assignment: CDR1 SQVTM and CDR2 ANQGSEA. The CDR3 here is CSVRYAGLVVNEQFF. CDR3 nucleotide sequence: TGCAGCGTTAGGTATGCGGGACTAGTAGTCAATGAGCAGTTCTTC.

This sequence joins TRBV29-1 and TRBJ2-1, with D uncertain. The length of the CDR3 is 12 residues. CDR1 and CDR2 (germline): SQVTM, ANQGSEA. CDR3 nucleotides: TGCAGGGTCCTAAGCTCCTACAATGAGCAGTTCTTC. As protein: CRVLSSYNEQFF.

This chain links TRBV19 with TRBJ2-7, with 9 positions matching TRBD1. The ends lost 3 bases at V and 3 bases at J; junction bases unmatched: 3. Per the germline V gene, CDR1 is LNHDA and CDR2 is SQIVND (reference sequence). The CDR3 extends over 14 amino acids. The CDR3 DNA sequence: TGTGCCAGTAGTATGAGACAGGGGGGCTACGAGCAGTACTTC. It encodes CASSMRQGGYEQYF.

The chain has TRBV6-6 and TRBJ1-6; 9 bases fit TRBD1. The CDR3 spans 14 residues. V was pared by 0 bases and J by 11 bases, with 2 bases of the junction left unmatched. CDR1 is MNHNY, CDR2 SVGAGI, per germline (reference sequence). The CDR3 here is CASSYSTGGTPLHF. The DNA for the CDR3 is TGTGCCAGCAGTTACTCGACAGGGGGGACACCCCTCCACTTT.

This sequence joins TRBV5-1 and TRBJ1-6; tentatively, D is TRBD1 (5 bases). CDR3 length equals 18 residues. CDR1 is SGHRS, CDR2 YFSETQ, per germline. Trimming shortened V by 0 bases and J by 5 bases, and 18 bases separated the two germline ends. The CDR3: CASSLEVIRRDDNSPLHF. CDR3 nucleotide sequence: TGCGCCAGCAGCTTGGAAGTGATAAGGAGGGACGATAATTCACCCCTCCACTTT.

The chain carries TRBV6-1 and TRBJ2-7; maybe TRBD2 (5 bases). Trimming took off 8 bases at V and 5 bases at J, with 10 bases between the two ends. This CDR3 spans 11 amino acids. CDR1 MNHNS and CDR2 SASEGT come from the germline V gene. CDR3: CASWEWDEQYF. DNA of the CDR3: TGTGCCAGCTGGGAGTGGGACGAGCAGTACTTC.

The chain is built from TRBV18 and TRBJ1-5; tentative D call: TRBD1 (6 bases). V was cut by 3 bases and J by 4 bases, with 13 bases left in between. This CDR3 contains 15 residues. Germline lookup yields CDR1 KGHSH and CDR2 LQKENI. The CDR3 DNA reads as TGTGCCAGCTCACCCGGACAGACCCTTAATCAGCCCCAGCATTTT. Translation: CASSPGQTLNQPQHF.

The rearrangement joins TRBV7-9 to TRBJ1-1, with D hard to call. Trimming removed 5 bases from V and 0 bases from J, with 13 bases in between. Germline loops: CDR1 SEHNR, CDR2 FQNEAQ (reference sequence). This CDR3 has 15 amino acids. The CDR3 DNA reads TGTGCCAGCAGCGCCTCCCTGGGAATGAACACTGAAGCTTTCTTT. Encoded protein: CASSASLGMNTEAFF.

The chain links TRBV5-1 to TRBJ2-5; the D gene is possibly TRBD2 (7 bases). Germline lookup yields CDR1 SGHRS and CDR2 YFSETQ. V was shortened by 1 base and J by 3 bases, with 19 bases between the two germline ends. The CDR3 runs to 17 residues. DNA of the CDR3: TGCGCCAGCAGCTTGACAGGGATCACCCGGGGGGAAGAGACCCAGTACTTC. Encoded protein: CASSLTGITRGEETQYF.

A note on this clone: A read error may produce the germline difference seen at one junction end. V gene TRBV7-7 combines with J gene TRBJ2-5; 10 bases fit TRBD1. The CDR3 extends over 13 amino acids. Germline V gene lookup returns CDR1 SSHAT and CDR2 FNYEAQ (reference sequence). CDR3: CASSGDRGGTQYF. CDR3 nucleotide sequence: TGTGCTAGCAGCGGGGACAGGGGAGGGACCCAGTACTTC.

This clone was seen a single time. The chain joins TRBV10-2 to TRBJ2-7; 9 bases are shared with TRBD2. Looked up from germline, CDR1 is WSHSY and CDR2 is SAAADI. V shed 4 bases and J 2 bases; nucleotides not matched to a gene: 3. This CDR3 is 14 amino acids long. DNA of the CDR3: TGCGCCAGCAGTGTGCTAGCGGGAACCTACGAGCAGTACTTC. It codes for CASSVLAGTYEQYF.

A word on this clone: Within the sample, other DNA sequences also encode this same CDR3. The chain is built from TRBV10-3 and TRBJ1-3; 8 nucleotides agree with TRBD1. The V segment lost 4 bases and the J segment 1 base; nucleotides outside the gene matches: 3. This CDR3 has 15 amino acids. Per germline, CDR1 ENHRY and CDR2 SYGVKD. CDR3 residues: CAISADRGSGNTIYF. CDR3 DNA sequence: TGTGCCATCAGTGCCGACAGGGGATCTGGAAACACCATATATTTT.

For this clone: Other nucleotide sequences from this sample produce the same CDR3. The chain combines TRBV10-3 with TRBJ1-1; 7 positions match TRBD1. The CDR3 length is 14 residues. Germline CDR1 reads ENHRY; CDR2 reads SYGVKD. After removal of 4 bases from V and 0 bases from J, the junction contained 2 bases not matched to a gene. Here the CDR3 DNA reads TGTGCCATCAGTGCAGACAGGGTGAACACTGAAGCTTTCTTT. Translated, it gives CAISADRVNTEAFF.

The rearrangement uses TRBV6-5 and TRBJ2-3; 8 bases map to TRBD1. J gave up 2 bases and V 7 bases, and 8 bases lay outside the gene matches. The CDR3 is made up of 15 amino acids. Germline values: CDR1 MNHEY, CDR2 SVGAGI. CDR3 DNA sequence: TGTGCCAGCACCCCCAGGGGGCGAGACACAGATACGCAGTATTTT. Translation gives CASTPRGRDTDTQYF.

This chain joins TRBV30 and TRBJ1-4; the D gene is possibly TRBD1 (5 bases). Germline V gives CDR1 GTSNPN, CDR2 SVGIG (reference sequence). There are 12 residues in the CDR3. Trimming stripped 2 bases from V and 16 bases from J, with 17 bases between. The CDR3 nucleotides read TGTGCCTGGAGTCCCGATTCGGGACCAGCGTTTTTT. Translating it yields CAWSPDSGPAFF.

J is TRBJ1-4 and V is TRBV9, with 9 bases identical to TRBD1. Germline values: CDR1 SGDLS, CDR2 YYNGEE. J was trimmed by 8 bases and V by 5 bases; bases with no gene match: 10. This CDR3 is 15 amino acids long. The CDR3 protein is CASSRGQGNWEKLFF. The CDR3 DNA reads as TGTGCCAGCAGTCGTGGACAGGGGAATTGGGAAAAACTGTTTTTT.

The gene calls are TRBV27 and TRBJ1-2; D possibly corresponds to TRBD1 (5 bases). The CDR3 length is 14 residues. The V gene lost 5 bases and the J gene lost 4 bases, with 14 bases spanning the gap. CDR1 and CDR2 from the germline V gene are MNHEY and SMNVEV (reference sequence). This CDR3 is CASSGRGGPYGYTF. The CDR3 nucleotides are TGTGCCAGCAGTGGGCGGGGGGGACCCTATGGCTACACCTTC.

The rearrangement uses TRBV6-6 and TRBJ2-1; D possibly corresponds to TRBD2 (6 bases). Germline V CDR1 and CDR2: MNHNY, SVGAGI (reference sequence). Trimming removed 2 bases at V and 15 bases at J, with 17 bases between. The CDR3 sequence is 13 residues long. CDR3 in amino acids: CASSYTETAEGFF. The CDR3 DNA is TGTGCCAGCAGTTACACTGAAACGGCGGAGGGGTTCTTC.

The J gene is TRBJ2-4, the V gene TRBV11-2, with 10 bases matching TRBD2. Germline values: CDR1 SGHAT, CDR2 FQNNGV. The CDR3 is 15 amino acids. Trimming removed 6 bases from V and 5 bases from J; junction bases left unmatched: 7. The CDR3 is CASSFSGGAQNIQYF. As DNA, the CDR3 is TGTGCCAGCAGTTTCAGCGGGGGGGCCCAAAACATTCAGTACTTC.

This chain joins TRBV7-9 and TRBJ1-2; 9 bases match TRBD1. The CDR3 runs 16 residues. The trim removed 5 bases at V and 4 bases at J, leaving 11 bases unmatched. The germline V gene has CDR1 SEHNR and CDR2 FQNEAQ (reference sequence). The CDR3 loop reads CASSRDRAPGGYGYTF. DNA of the CDR3: TGTGCCAGCAGCCGGGACAGGGCTCCTGGAGGCTATGGCTACACCTTC.

The V call is TRBV30, the J call TRBJ1-1; D gene ambiguous. The CDR3 loop spans 12 amino acids. Germline V gene sequence: CDR1 GTSNPN, CDR2 SVGIG (reference sequence). Trimming stripped 7 bases from V and 2 bases from J, with 11 bases between. The chain's CDR3 is CASGRINTEAFF. The CDR3 region has the DNA TGTGCCTCTGGACGGATAAACACTGAAGCTTTCTTT.